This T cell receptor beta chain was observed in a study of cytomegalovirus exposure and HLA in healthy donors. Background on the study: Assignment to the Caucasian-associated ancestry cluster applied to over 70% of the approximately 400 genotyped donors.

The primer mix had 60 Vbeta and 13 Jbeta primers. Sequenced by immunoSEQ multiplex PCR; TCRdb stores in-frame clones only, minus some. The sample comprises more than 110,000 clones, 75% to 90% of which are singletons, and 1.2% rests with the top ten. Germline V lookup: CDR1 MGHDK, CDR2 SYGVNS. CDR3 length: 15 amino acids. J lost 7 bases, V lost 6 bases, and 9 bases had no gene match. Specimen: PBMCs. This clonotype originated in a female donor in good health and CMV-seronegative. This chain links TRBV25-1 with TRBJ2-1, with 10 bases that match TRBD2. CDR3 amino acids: CASSAASGSKNEQFF. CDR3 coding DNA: TGTGCCAGCAGCGCCGCTAGCGGGAGTAAGAATGAGCAGTTCTTC.